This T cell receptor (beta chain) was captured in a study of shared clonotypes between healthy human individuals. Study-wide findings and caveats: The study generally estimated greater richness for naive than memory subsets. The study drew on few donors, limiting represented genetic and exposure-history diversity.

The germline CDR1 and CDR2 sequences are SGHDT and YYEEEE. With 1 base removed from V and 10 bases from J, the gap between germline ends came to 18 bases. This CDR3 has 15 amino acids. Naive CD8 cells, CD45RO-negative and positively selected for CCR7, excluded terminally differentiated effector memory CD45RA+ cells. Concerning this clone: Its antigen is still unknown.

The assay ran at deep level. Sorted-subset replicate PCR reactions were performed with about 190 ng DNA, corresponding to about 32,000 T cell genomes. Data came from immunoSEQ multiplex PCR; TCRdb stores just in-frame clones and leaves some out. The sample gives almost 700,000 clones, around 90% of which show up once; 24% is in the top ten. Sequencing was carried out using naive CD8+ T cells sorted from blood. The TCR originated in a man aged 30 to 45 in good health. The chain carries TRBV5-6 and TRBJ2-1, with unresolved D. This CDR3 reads CASSLLRGPEQEQFF. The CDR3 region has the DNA TGTGCCAGCAGCTTGCTGAGAGGTCCGGAGCAGGAGCAGTTCTTC.